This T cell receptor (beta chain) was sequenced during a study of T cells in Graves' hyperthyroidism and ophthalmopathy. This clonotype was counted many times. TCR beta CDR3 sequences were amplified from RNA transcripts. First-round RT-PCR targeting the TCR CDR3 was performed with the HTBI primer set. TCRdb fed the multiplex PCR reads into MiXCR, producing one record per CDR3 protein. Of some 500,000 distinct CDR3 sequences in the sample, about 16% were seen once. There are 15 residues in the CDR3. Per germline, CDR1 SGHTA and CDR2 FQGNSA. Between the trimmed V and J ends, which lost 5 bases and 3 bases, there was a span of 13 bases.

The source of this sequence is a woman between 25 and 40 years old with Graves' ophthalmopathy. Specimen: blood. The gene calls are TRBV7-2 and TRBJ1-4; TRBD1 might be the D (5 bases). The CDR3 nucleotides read TGTGCCAGCAGCCGTCAAACAGGATCTAATGAAAAACTGTTTTTT. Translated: CASSRQTGSNEKLFF.